These 8 T cell receptor beta chains were sequenced from one sample in a study of T-cell memory formation after mild COVID-19. TCRdb used MiXCR to reprocess the 5' RACE reads, holding one entry per CDR3 protein. This table holds 350,000 or so distinct CDR3 sequences, 13% found once. Sequencing was performed on PBMCs or a T cell subset sorted from them (not recorded which). The receptors derive from a man between 18 and 35 years old who had mild COVID-19 (a few samples of this study predate the infection). Cell type and time point are not known.

The chain joins TRBV6-2 or TRBV6-3 to TRBJ2-5, with D possibly TRBD2 on 6 matching bases. Trimming left V 2 bases short and J 1 base short, with 11 bases between. Looked up from germline, CDR1 is MNHEY and CDR2 is SVGEGT. The CDR3 spans 15 residues. The DNA for the CDR3 is TGTGCCAGCAGTTACGGTCTGGGGGGCCAAGAGACCCAGTACTTC. Amino acids: CASSYGLGGQETQYF.

This clonotype was picked up a small number of times. The chain uses TRBV12-3 or TRBV12-4 and TRBJ1-6; D perhaps matches TRBD1 (6 bases). Trimming shortened V by 6 bases and J by 17 bases, and 17 bases separated the two germline ends. The CDR3 loop spans 12 amino acids. CDR3 sequence: CASSQDSSYIHF. The CDR3, as DNA: TGTGCCAGCAGCCAGGACAGCTCTTACATCCACTTT.

The CDR3 DNA is TGTGCCAGCAGATGGTGGGGGGGGAGAGAGACCCAGTACTTC. Translation: CASRWWGGRETQYF. This chain connects TRBV12-3 or TRBV12-4 to TRBJ2-5, with 7 bases fitting TRBD2. Unmatched junction bases numbered 8, after V lost 6 bases and J lost 4 bases. CDR3 length: 14 amino acids.

A few counts support this clonotype. The chain links TRBV12-3 or TRBV12-4 to TRBJ2-7; possible D gene TRBD1, 5 bases. Trimming took off 3 bases at V and 2 bases at J, with 11 bases between the two ends. This CDR3 is built from 14 residues. The CDR3 DNA reads as TGTGCCAGCAGTTTGTCAGGGAATCCCTACGAGCAGTACGTC. This sequence encodes CASSLSGNPYEQYV.

This clonotype turned up a few times. This chain links TRBV4-2 with TRBJ2-1; TRBD2 matches 12 bases. This CDR3 region has 20 residues. Trimming at V came to 3 bases and at J to 0 bases, leaving 12 bases not matched to a gene. The germline V gene encodes CDR1 LGHNA and CDR2 YNFKEQ. CDR3 coding DNA: TGTGCCAGCAGCCAGGACCTGACTAGCGGGGGACCACCCTCCTACAATGAGCAGTTCTTC. It yields the protein CASSQDLTSGGPPSYNEQFF.

This clonotype appeared a few times. The chain uses TRBV5-1 and TRBJ1-1; no definite D call. The germline V gene encodes CDR1 SGHRS and CDR2 YFSETQ. Trimming shortened V by 3 bases and J by 4 bases, and 22 bases separated the two germline ends. This CDR3 has 17 amino acids. The CDR3 here is CASSSAIGDSRGTEAFF. The CDR3 region has the DNA TGCGCCAGCAGCTCGGCGATTGGGGATTCCCGAGGCACTGAAGCTTTCTTT.

This clonotype was detected ten times or more. V and J are TRBV12-3 or TRBV12-4 and TRBJ1-5; a weak D match, TRBD1 (5 bases). This CDR3 spans 13 amino acids. Trimming cost V 7 bases and J 6 bases, with 13 bases left between them. The CDR3 region has the DNA TGTGCCAGCACCATCCCGGGGGGTCAGCCCCAGCATTTT. Amino acid sequence: CASTIPGGQPQHF.

Note on this clonotype: Just one base apart from a much larger clone, this may be a read error. This chain links TRBV4-2 with TRBJ1-4; D is unresolved. The CDR3 contains 14 residues. V was clipped by 4 bases and J by 0 bases, with 6 bases between them. In germline, CDR1 is LGHNA, CDR2 YNFKEQ. The CDR3 coding sequence is TGTGCCAGCAGCCCTTTTGCAACTAATGAAAAACTGTTTTTT. Its translation is CASSPFATNEKLFF.